This is a list of T cell receptor beta chains from one sample in a study of tumor-infiltrating lymphocytes in primary liver carcinoma. One entry per CDR3 protein results from TCRdb running MiXCR on the multiplex PCR reads. The repertoire holds approximately 330,000 distinct CDR3 sequences, with about two thirds as singletons. Input material: peripheral blood. These receptors came from a man aged 40-55 years with primary liver carcinoma and hepatitis B virus infection. CDR3s include the opening cysteine and the closing phenylalanine or tryptophan. D genes are given only for firm matches. Clone size is stated in some rows and not others, as once, few, many or a class when expanded.

>NA|12|NA|TRBV21-1|TRBJ2-1
TGTGCCAGCACGGTGACCTACAATGAGCAGTTCTTC
CASTVTYNEQFF
>NA|15|TRBD1|TRBV6-6|TRBJ2-2
TGTACCAGCAGTTCGATAGGGGGCTTCCCCGGGGAGCTGTTTTTT
CTSSSIGGFPGELFF
>NA|11|NA|TRBV6-6|TRBJ2-7
TGTGTCAGCACTTCCCTTGATGAGCAGTACTTC
CVSTSLDEQYF
>NA|13|NA|TRBV11-2|TRBJ2-1
TGTGCTAGCAGCCCCGACAATTACAATGAGCAGTTCTTC
CASSPDNYNEQFF
>many|15|TRBD2|TRBV6-1|TRBJ2-1
TGTGCCAGCAGGGAGACTAGCGGGACCTACAATGAGCAGTTCTTC
CASRETSGTYNEQFF
>NA|11|NA|TRBV2|TRBJ2-1
TGTGCCAGCAGTGAAGTAGACCCTCAGTTCTTC
CASSEVDPQFF
>NA|15|TRBD1|TRBV2|TRBJ2-5
TGTGCCAGCAGCCTGACAGGGGGTGACCAAGAGACCCAGTACTTC
CASSLTGGDQETQYF
>NA|12|NA|TRBV14|TRBJ2-7
TGTACCAGCAGCCCCCTCGGGAGCATACAGTACTTC
CTSSPLGSIQYF
>once|14|NA|TRBV12-3/TRBV12-4|TRBJ2-2
TGTGCCAGCACCCACTACAAGGGGATCGGGGAGCTGTCTTTT
CASTHYKGIGELSF
>NA|14|TRBD1|TRBV28|TRBJ1-2
TGTGCCAGCAGTCCCTTGGGACAGGGATATGGCTACACCTTC
CASSPLGQGYGYTF
>NA|14|TRBD2|TRBV10-2|TRBJ2-1
TGCGCCTGCAGGGATGCGGGGGGTAACATTGAGCAGTTCTTC
CACRDAGGNIEQFF
>few|14|NA|TRBV5-1|TRBJ1-1
TGCGCCAGCAGCTTAATAGGTATGAACACTGAAGCTTTCTTT
CASSLIGMNTEAFF
>NA|15|NA|TRBV6-1|TRBJ2-7
TGTGCCATCAGTGAAGCCCGGGATACGCAGTACGAGCAGTACTTC
CAISEARDTQYEQYF
>NA|16|TRBD1|TRBV5-1|TRBJ2-5
TGCGCCAGTAGCTCGACAGGGAGCTTCCTCCAAGAGACCCAGTACTTC
CASSSTGSFLQETQYF
>NA|19|TRBD1|TRBV11-1|TRBJ2-2
TGTGCCAGCAGCACCCTCTCACAGGGGACAACAGGCTACGCCGGGGAGCTGTTTTTT
CASSTLSQGTTGYAGELFF
>NA|15|TRBD1|TRBV11-3|TRBJ2-1
TGTGCCAGCGGCTTAGGACAGGGGGGTTACAATGAGCAGTTCTTC
CASGLGQGGYNEQFF
>many|15|TRBD1|TRBV6-5|TRBJ1-5
TGTGCCAGCAGTTACACAGGGGGTAGCAATCAGCCCCAGCATTTT
CASSYTGGSNQPQHF
>NA|18|TRBD2|TRBV11-2|TRBJ2-1
TGTGCCTGCAGCTCCGGGACTAGCGGGAGGTCATCCTACAATGAGCAGTTCTTC
CACSSGTSGRSSYNEQFF
>many|12|TRBD1|TRBV6-5|TRBJ2-7
TGTGCCAGCAGTTCGACAGGGACAGGGCCGTACTTC
CASSSTGTGPYF
>NA|12|NA|TRBV7-9|TRBJ2-7
TGCGCCAGCAGCTTTAGTGCGTACGAGCACTACTTC
CASSFSAYEHYF
>NA|14|NA|TRBV11-2|TRBJ1-1
TGTGCCAGCAGCTTAGCGGGGGCGAATATTGAAGCTTTCTTT
CASSLAGANIEAFF
>many|15|TRBD2|TRBV12-3/TRBV12-4|TRBJ2-7
TGTGCCAGCAGTTCGATAGCGGGAGGGTGGTCCGAGCAGTACTTC
CASSSIAGGWSEQYF
>NA|16|NA|TRBV6-5|TRBJ1-4
TGTGCCAGCAGTCAGAACAGTCGTGCAACTAATGAAAAACTGTTTTTT
CASSQNSRATNEKLFF
>NA|16|NA|TRBV6-1|TRBJ2-3
TGTGCCAGCAAGGACAGAGGTCTGACTAGGGACTATACGCAGTATTTT
CASKDRGLTRDYTQYF
>NA|12|NA|TRBV29-1|TRBJ2-7
TGCAGCGTAGGGGGGGAGGGCGTCGAGCAGTACTTC
CSVGGEGVEQYF
>NA|15|NA|TRBV4-1|TRBJ1-5
TGCGCCAGCAGCCAAGAAGCTATCACTAATCAGCCCCAACATTTT
CASSQEAITNQPQHF
>few|17|TRBD2|TRBV6-1|TRBJ2-5
TGTGCCAGCAGCGACCGACTAGCGGGGGTCGGCGGAAAGACCCAGTACTTC
CASSDRLAGVGGKTQYF
>NA|14|NA|TRBV5-1|TRBJ2-6
TGCGCCAGCAGAGCACCTACTGGGGCCAACGTCCTGACTTTC
CASRAPTGANVLTF
>few|15|TRBD1|TRBV6-2/TRBV6-3|TRBJ2-1
TGTGCCAGCAGTTTTCGGACAGGATTCTACAATGAGCAGTTCTTC
CASSFRTGFYNEQFF
>NA|15|NA|TRBV19|TRBJ1-3
TGTGCCAGTGCCCCTCCCGGATTCTCTGGAAACACCATATATTTT
CASAPPGFSGNTIYF
>many|15|TRBD2|TRBV6-5|TRBJ2-1
TGTGCCAGCAAACCCCCGGGACTAGCGGCGAATGAGCAGTTCTTC
CASKPPGLAANEQFF